This T cell receptor (beta chain) is from a study of T cell responses to AZD1222 COVID-19 vaccine. Study results and caveats: Clonal diversity may have been underestimated in mostly white British donors. Reportedly, nearly half the spike-specific TCRs target unmutated variant regions. It was only a handful of AZD1222 recipients who were seropositive at baseline. Spike-wide coverage was observed for vaccine-associated CD4 TCRs, with dominant responses at 160-218 and 743-854.

CDR3 length: 16 residues. CDR1 and CDR2 from the germline V gene are LGHDT and YNNKEL (reference sequence). V lost 1 base and J 2 bases, leaving 15 bases between the germline ends. Profiled with immunoSEQ multiplex PCR; TCRdb holds only in-frame clones, not every one. The data contain roughly 120,000 clones, approximately 85% of them singletons. As to this clone: Its antigen remains unknown.

Sequencing used peripheral blood, obtained on day 0 of MenACWY control vaccination. The TCR originated in an adult in good health. The rearrangement uses TRBV3-1 (or the pseudogene TRBV3-2) and TRBJ2-7; no clear D. CDR3 protein: CASSQGLTDQPYEQYF. As DNA, the CDR3 is TGTGCCAGCAGCCAAGGATTGACCGATCAACCCTACGAGCAGTACTTC.